This T cell receptor (beta chain) was identified during a study of blood T cell repertoires in COVID-19. Study background: Whether acute or convalescent, the COVID-19 samples came from the United States, Italy and Spain. PBMCs, B-cell-depleted T cells, or T cells were the source of the cDNA or gDNA that made up the material.

Using immunoSEQ multiplex PCR, the repertoire was profiled, and TCRdb retains in-frame clones only, with some absent. The table has about 55,000 clones, 75% to 95% seen once. V trimming: 5 bases; J trimming: 4 bases; junction bases outside the gene matches: 19. This CDR3 has 19 residues. The germline gives CDR1 LGHNT, CDR2 FRNRAP. Sequencing input: peripheral blood. V and J are TRBV12-5 and TRBJ2-5, with 10 bases identical to TRBD2. The sequence was collected from a human donor with active COVID-19. The donor label of this sample is uncertain. The CDR3 DNA reads TGTGCTAGTGGTCCCTCCTCGGCCCAGCGGGAGGGCCTTAGAGAGACCCAGTACTTC. Its protein product is CASGPSSAQREGLRETQYF.